Listed here are 24 T cell receptor beta chains from one sample, sequenced in a study of blood T cell repertoires in COVID-19 (dated by TCRdb to the early 2020s). Libraries were made using the immunoSEQ multiplex PCR assay. Drawn from immuneACCESS, this table holds only the in-frame rearrangements with V and J called that TCRdb kept. Clones are partly lost; checked studies trace under half to an unresolved V gene and leave the rest unexplained. This sample is represented by under 350,000 clones; around 83% of them were singletons. The top ten clones comprise about 3.5% of the sample. The specimen sequenced was peripheral blood. The source is a man in his late teens or twenties with active or convalescent COVID-19.

This chain links TRBV30 with TRBJ1-6; TRBD1 is a possible D gene (5 bases). Germline V CDR1 and CDR2: GTSNPN, SVGIG (reference sequence). The CDR3 runs to 13 residues. V was cut by 1 base and J by 7 bases, with 8 bases left in between. The CDR3 sequence is CAWSARQNSPLHF. The CDR3 region has the DNA TGTGCCTGGAGTGCCCGACAGAATTCACCCCTCCACTTT.

The rearrangement links TRBV2 to TRBJ1-2; D not resolved. CDR1 is SNHLY, CDR2 FYNNEI, per germline. The CDR3 extends over 15 amino acids. V lost 5 bases to trimming and J lost 3 bases, with 16 bases between them. Here the CDR3 reads CASSPGQLRDYGYTF. CDR3 bases: TGTGCCAGCAGTCCTGGTCAGCTGAGGGACTATGGCTACACCTTC.

CDR3 region: CASSPRDSDTYTDTQYF. The CDR3 DNA reads TGTGCCAGCAGCCCCCGGGACAGCGACACGTACACAGATACGCAGTATTTT. The chain joins TRBV9 to TRBJ2-3; TRBD1 aligns across 7 bases. The CDR3 extends over 17 amino acids. V shed 4 bases, J shed 2 bases, and the junction held 13 bases outside the gene matches. Germline V gene sequence: CDR1 SGDLS, CDR2 YYNGEE.

This chain uses TRBV5-6 with TRBJ1-1; the D gene is possibly TRBD1 (5 bases). The CDR3 extends over 14 amino acids. V was shortened by 4 bases and J by 4 bases, with 14 bases between the two germline ends. CDR1 SGHDT and CDR2 YYEEEE come from the germline V gene. In nucleotides, the CDR3 is TGTGCCAGCAGCCTCGGGGGGAGGGGCACTGAAGCTTTCTTT. Translated: CASSLGGRGTEAFF.

This clone came up once. The chain uses TRBV9 and TRBJ1-1; D unresolved. The CDR3 runs to 13 residues. Germline values: CDR1 SGDLS, CDR2 YYNGEE. Deletions cut 0 bases from V and 5 bases from J, with 8 bases between. This chain's CDR3 is CASSVGLSTEAFF. The CDR3 DNA follows: TGTGCCAGCAGCGTAGGGTTGAGTACTGAAGCTTTCTTT.

The chain has TRBV7-9 and TRBJ2-1, with 8 bases matching TRBD2. Germline lookup yields CDR1 SEHNR and CDR2 FQNEAQ (reference sequence). This CDR3 region has 15 residues. V shed 3 bases, J shed 2 bases, and the junction held 3 bases outside the gene matches. The CDR3: CASSLSGSTYNEQFF. The CDR3 nucleotides read TGTGCCAGCAGCTTGAGCGGGAGTACCTACAATGAGCAGTTCTTC.

The rearrangement joins TRBV7-6 to TRBJ2-2; TRBD2 might be the D (6 bases). Per germline, CDR1 SGHVS and CDR2 FNYEAQ. The ends were cut back, 0 bases at V and 5 bases at J, with 16 bases in the middle. The CDR3 spans 17 residues. CDR3 DNA: TGTGCCAGCAGCTTAGCGCTCGCACCCGGGGGAACCGGGGAGCTGTTTTTT. This encodes CASSLALAPGGTGELFF.

V and J are TRBV7-9 and TRBJ2-5; 15 bases align to TRBD2. Unmatched junction bases numbered 13, after V lost 6 bases and J lost 5 bases. This CDR3 spans 18 amino acids. The germline V gene has CDR1 SEHNR and CDR2 FQNEAQ (reference sequence). The CDR3 coding sequence is TGTGCCAGCAGGTCCCGGACTAGCGGGGGGGCCTTGGTGGAGACCCAGTACTTC. Translated, it gives CASRSRTSGGALVETQYF.

CDR3 sequence: CASSVSETGKETQYF. CDR3 sequence (DNA): TGTGCCAGCAGTGTTTCCGAGACAGGGAAAGAGACCCAGTACTTC. The chain combines TRBV25-1 with TRBJ2-5; 7 nucleotides align to TRBD1. This CDR3 is built from 15 residues. J lost 3 bases, V lost 4 bases, and 8 bases had no gene match. Germline CDR1 is MGHDK and CDR2 is SYGVNS.

In its sample, this clone was seen once. The V call is TRBV18, the J call TRBJ1-1; D might be TRBD1 (6 bases). The CDR3 contains 14 residues. CDR1 and CDR2 (germline): KGHSH, LQKENI. Trimming removed 0 bases from V and 5 bases from J, with 10 bases in between. As DNA, the CDR3 is TGTGCCAGCTCACCACCCAGGGGATGGACTGAAGCTTTCTTT. Encoded protein: CASSPPRGWTEAFF.

V is TRBV24-1 and J is TRBJ1-2, with D perhaps TRBD1 (6 bases). V was clipped by 9 bases and J by 2 bases, with 12 bases between them. CDR1 is KGHDR and CDR2 is SFDVKD in the germline V gene. The CDR3 has 13 residues. The CDR3 region is CATSEQGNYGYTF. The CDR3 DNA reads as TGTGCCACCTCCGAACAGGGCAACTATGGCTACACCTTC.

The chain employs TRBV5-8 and TRBJ2-2; maybe TRBD2 (6 bases). CDR3 length: 14 amino acids. Trimming cost V 4 bases and J 4 bases, with 11 bases left between them. Germline V gene data show CDR1 as SGHTS and CDR2 as YDEGEE. CDR3 protein: CASSLGLRTGELFF. The CDR3 DNA reads as TGTGCCAGCAGCCTGGGACTTCGCACCGGGGAGCTGTTTTTT.

This clone occurred once. Written as DNA, the CDR3 is TGTGCCAGCAGCCCGCGGGGGACAGGGGGAGATACGCAGTATTTT. It specifies CASSPRGTGGDTQYF. The V gene is TRBV5-4, the J gene TRBJ2-3, with 11 bases aligning to TRBD1. Germline V gene data show CDR1 as SGHNT and CDR2 as YYREEE (reference sequence). With 4 bases clipped from V and 5 bases from J, the junction kept 6 bases outside the gene matches. The CDR3 has 15 residues.

The chain couples TRBV5-1 to TRBJ2-1; 7 bases are shared with TRBD2. V shed 0 bases, J shed 5 bases, and the junction held 8 bases outside the gene matches. The germline V gene has CDR1 SGHRS and CDR2 YFSETQ. The CDR3 is 16 residues long. CDR3 sequence reads: CASSLDRGGSDNEQFF. CDR3 DNA: TGCGCCAGCAGCTTGGATCGGGGCGGGAGTGACAATGAGCAGTTCTTC.

V is TRBV5-1 and J is TRBJ2-2, with TRBD1 matching 7 bases. The V gene's germline CDR1 is SGHRS and CDR2 YFSETQ. The trim removed 1 base at V and 3 bases at J, leaving 3 bases unmatched. The CDR3 sequence is 15 residues long. The CDR3 protein is CASSLFQGDTGELFF. The CDR3 nucleotides read TGCGCCAGCAGCTTGTTCCAGGGGGACACCGGGGAGCTGTTTTTT.

For the CDR3, the DNA is TGTGCCAGCAGTTACTCCCGCGCTCCCTATGGCTACACCTTC. It codes for CASSYSRAPYGYTF. The chain carries TRBV6-5 and TRBJ1-2; D ambiguous. Germline values: CDR1 MNHEY, CDR2 SVGAGI. Trimming stripped 0 bases from V and 4 bases from J, with 9 bases between. This CDR3 has 14 residues.

V gene TRBV28 combines with J gene TRBJ2-1; 7 bases match TRBD2. V shed 1 base and J 3 bases; nucleotides not matched to a gene: 6. The CDR3 runs 16 residues. The germline V gene has CDR1 MDHEN and CDR2 SYDVKM. The CDR3 DNA sequence: TGTGCCAGCAGTTTATATGGGGGGGGGTTCTACAATGAGCAGTTCTTC. Amino acids: CASSLYGGGFYNEQFF.

The V and J genes are TRBV18 and TRBJ2-7, with 12 bases identical to TRBD2. This CDR3 contains 15 residues. From germline, CDR1 is KGHSH and CDR2 LQKENI. With V trimmed by 3 bases and J by 3 bases, 3 bases remained unmatched. Here the CDR3 DNA reads TGTGCCAGCTCACCCGGACTAGCGGGATTCTACGAGCAGTACTTC. It encodes CASSPGLAGFYEQYF.

The chain combines TRBV9 with TRBJ2-5, with D possibly matching TRBD1 (6 bases). The V gene's germline CDR1 is SGDLS and CDR2 YYNGEE. The CDR3 spans 15 residues. V lost 0 bases to trimming and J lost 3 bases, with 12 bases between them. The CDR3 DNA follows: TGTGCCAGCAGCGTAGCCGCCAACAGGGAAGAGACCCAGTACTTC. Translation: CASSVAANREETQYF.

The CDR3 DNA reads TGTGCCAGCAGCTCATCGACAGGGCGCTCTGGGGCCAACGTCCTGACTTTC. Protein sequence: CASSSSTGRSGANVLTF. The rearrangement joins TRBV7-9 to TRBJ2-6; 7 nucleotides agree with TRBD1. This CDR3 comprises 17 residues. After removal of 4 bases from V and 0 bases from J, the junction contained 6 bases not matched to a gene. Germline CDR1 and CDR2: SEHNR and FQNEAQ (reference sequence).

The chain is built from TRBV21-1 and TRBJ2-2; the table assigns TRBD2, which was not confirmed against the DNA. TRBV21-1 is a pseudogene locus. The CDR3 spans 15 residues. The CDR3 reads CASSKELYSTGELFF. For the CDR3, the DNA is TGTGCCAGCAGCAAAGAACTGTATTCGACCGGGGAGCTGTTTTTT.

The V call is TRBV7-2, the J call TRBJ2-7; TRBD2 aligns across 9 bases. CDR1 and CDR2 (germline): SGHTA, FQGNSA. With 1 base clipped from V and 3 bases from J, the junction kept 4 bases outside the gene matches. This CDR3 has 15 amino acids. This chain's CDR3 is CASSLVAGDRYEQYF. CDR3 nucleotide sequence: TGTGCCAGCAGCTTAGTAGCGGGAGATCGCTACGAGCAGTACTTC.

The rearrangement uses TRBV30 and TRBJ1-2; D not resolved. V was shortened by 5 bases and J by 4 bases, with 8 bases between the two germline ends. The CDR3 has 11 residues. Germline V gene data show CDR1 as GTSNPN and CDR2 as SVGIG (reference sequence). CDR3 loop: CAWGPIYGYTF. CDR3 DNA: TGTGCCTGGGGACCCATCTATGGCTACACCTTC.

This clone has just one count. This sequence joins TRBV6-1 and TRBJ2-5, with D tentatively TRBD2 (5 bases). Germline V gene lookup returns CDR1 MNHNS and CDR2 SASEGT. V lost 3 bases and J 3 bases, leaving 14 bases between the germline ends. The CDR3 covers 15 residues. CDR3 protein: CASSDFGEMKETQYF. As DNA, the CDR3 is TGTGCCAGCAGTGATTTCGGGGAGATGAAAGAGACCCAGTACTTC.